What follows is one T cell receptor (beta chain) and its context. The target antigen is unknown. One junction end does not reproduce the germline sequence, and a read error may be involved. Indicated time point: persistent/refractory GD, antithyroid drugs over 5 years with positive TRAb. RNA isolated from PBMCs was used to make the TCR library. A blood draw put about 9 milliliters of peripheral blood into EDTA tubes. This entry belongs to a study of regulatory T cells in long-lasting Graves disease. Study background: The criterion for persistent Graves' disease was over 5 years of antithyroid drugs with positive TSH receptor antibodies. The study's findings and limits: Newly diagnosed Graves' patients exceeded persistent ones in TCR diversity. Persistent patients shared more public clonotypes (approximately 2,900) than new patients (just under 1,000).

The CDR3 totals 12 residues. Germline CDR1 is SNHLY and CDR2 is FYNNEI. In building TCR beta libraries, iRepertoire HTBI primers were used together with Arm-PCR of CDR3 regions. TCRdb passed the multiplex PCR reads through MiXCR, listing each CDR3 protein once. The sample records hundreds of thousands of distinct CDR3 sequences, less than 25% being singletons. The receptor comes from a female donor with Graves disease. This sample comprised peripheral blood mononuclear cells (PBMCs), obtained when the disease was refractory, from a patient treated with antithyroid drugs. The rearrangement uses TRBV2 and TRBJ2-7, with 10 bases matching TRBD2. CDR3 nucleotide sequence: TGTGCCAGCACCATAGCGGGAGGTCACGGGGACTTC. Protein product: CASTIAGGHGDF.